A selection of T cell receptor beta chains follows, all from one sample in a study of shared clonotypes between healthy human individuals. Repertoires were generated with immunoSEQ multiplex PCR, while TCRdb's copy carries only in-frame clones and drops some. The table has about 2.2 million clones, 93% seen once. Sequenced: naive CD8+ T cells from PBMCs. The receptors were sampled from a man younger than 30 in good health. Some clones in this sample may be carry-over from other donors' samples. The CDR3 runs from the conserved cysteine through the conserved F or W.

V gene	J gene	CDR3 protein
TRBV5-6	TRBJ2-2	CASSLGLAEYTGELFF
TRBV19	TRBJ2-7	CASSIMETGVYEQYF
TRBV27	TRBJ2-7	CASSLSAGTGSYEQYF
TRBV5-1	TRBJ2-3	CASSLEGRGQDTQYF
TRBV28	TRBJ2-1	CASGGGRTYNEQFF
TRBV15	TRBJ2-3	CATRGRLAGGALSTDTQYF
TRBV13	TRBJ1-2	CASSFDRAHYGYTF
TRBV25-1	TRBJ1-2	CASSEARKPVYGYTF
TRBV11-2	TRBJ2-7	CASSLAGTSSNYEQYF
TRBV29-1	TRBJ1-2	CSGRRFGAGNYGYTF
TRBV7-8	TRBJ2-7	CASSTSGQGAVQFYEQYF
TRBV10-2	TRBJ2-7	CASSDGYEQYF
TRBV5-1	TRBJ2-3	CASEHGAAFTDTQYF
TRBV6-1	TRBJ1-1	CASSEAIAVGVNTEAFF
TRBV28	TRBJ2-7	CASSPSTHSGYEQYF
TRBV27	TRBJ2-6	CASSLSKGAGANVLTF
TRBV6-5	TRBJ1-1	CASSYSGGDTEAFF
TRBV7-9	TRBJ1-3	CASSELDRAISGNTIYF